The 17 T cell receptor beta chains given below trace back to one sample, sequenced in a study of blood T cell repertoires in COVID-19. Clones were sequenced by immunoSEQ multiplex PCR, and TCRdb holds only the in-frame ones, with some missing. The sample has approximately 70,000 clones; about 89% are singletons. Sequenced: peripheral blood. These receptors came from an older woman with acute or convalescent COVID-19.

This chain joins TRBV24-1 and TRBJ1-6, with D perhaps TRBD1 (6 bases). V lost 8 bases, J lost 3 bases, and 13 bases lay in between. This CDR3 is 15 amino acids long. CDR1 and CDR2 (germline): KGHDR, SFDVKD. CDR3 DNA: TGTGCCACCATCGAGGGACACCTCTATAATTCACCCCTCCACTTT. This gives the protein CATIEGHLYNSPLHF.

The chain couples TRBV5-1 to TRBJ1-5; unclear D gene. The CDR3 has 14 residues. The germline CDR1 and CDR2 sequences are SGHRS and YFSETQ. V lost 4 bases, J lost 8 bases, and 16 bases lay in between. DNA for the CDR3: TGCGCCAGCAGCCCAAGAGGGCCTTCGGAGCCCCAGCATTTT. It translates to CASSPRGPSEPQHF.

The chain employs TRBV7-2 and TRBJ1-2; D is unclear. Trimming removed 5 bases at V and 3 bases at J, with 13 bases between. The CDR3 contains 14 residues. Germline lookup yields CDR1 SGHTA and CDR2 FQGNSA. The CDR3 bases are TGTGCCAGCAGCCGCGACGGCGGAGACTATGGCTACACCTTC. Translating it yields CASSRDGGDYGYTF.

The chain uses TRBV15 and TRBJ1-5, with 11 bases identical to TRBD1. The germline gives CDR1 LNHNV, CDR2 YYDKDF (reference sequence). The J segment lost 6 bases and the V segment lost 1 base, leaving 23 bases of the junction unmatched. CDR3 length equals 22 residues. CDR3 sequence reads: CATSRVRLRPGQGAIRGQPQHF. Written as DNA, the CDR3 is TGTGCCACCAGCAGAGTGAGGTTGAGGCCCGGACAGGGGGCAATAAGGGGTCAGCCCCAGCATTTT.

This clone occurred once. The V and J genes are TRBV12-3 or TRBV12-4 and TRBJ2-1; perhaps TRBD2 as D (5 bases). The V gene lost 4 bases and the J gene lost 10 bases, with 14 bases spanning the gap. This CDR3 contains 13 residues. The CDR3 reads CASSSGQRKEQFF. In nucleotides, the CDR3 is TGTGCCAGCAGTTCTGGCCAGCGGAAGGAGCAGTTCTTC.

This clone was observed a single time. The J gene is TRBJ1-4, the V gene TRBV27; tentatively, D is TRBD1 (6 bases). Germline CDR1 MNHEY, CDR2 SMNVEV (reference sequence). V was trimmed by 1 base and J by 8 bases, leaving 14 bases between them. This CDR3 contains 15 residues. The CDR3 sequence: CASSLYWTEGEKLFF. CDR3 in DNA: TGTGCCAGCAGTTTATACTGGACAGAAGGGGAAAAACTGTTTTTT.

This CDR3 is CASSPLPSSYNSPLHF. CDR3 nucleotide sequence: TGTGCCAGCTCACCACTTCCCAGCTCCTATAATTCACCCCTCCACTTT. The V gene is TRBV18, the J gene TRBJ1-6; D is undetermined. Germline assignment: CDR1 KGHSH and CDR2 LQKENI. This CDR3 is built from 16 residues. V was cut by 1 base and J by 0 bases, with 7 bases left in between.

The chain links TRBV18 to TRBJ1-4; a possible D gene is TRBD1 (5 bases). V shed 3 bases and J shed 3 bases, with 11 bases lying between them. The CDR3 has 15 residues. CDR1 and CDR2 (germline): KGHSH, LQKENI. The CDR3 protein is CASSPTVLSNEKLFF. CDR3 DNA sequence: TGTGCCAGCTCACCGACAGTCTTATCTAATGAAAAACTGTTTTTT.

In this sample, this clone turned up once. The CDR3 protein is CASRQRAGGNEQFF. For the CDR3, the DNA is TGTGCCAGCAGACAAAGGGCGGGAGGGAATGAGCAGTTCTTC. J is TRBJ2-1 and V is TRBV3-1 (or the pseudogene TRBV3-2), with 9 nucleotides matching TRBD2. The CDR3 spans 14 residues. V was clipped by 6 bases and J by 7 bases; unmatched bases: 7. Germline CDR1 is LGHDT and CDR2 is YNNKEL (reference sequence).

This chain connects TRBV2 to TRBJ2-3, with 8 positions matching TRBD2. Germline V gives CDR1 SNHLY, CDR2 FYNNEI. V gave up 6 bases and J gave up 1 base; unmatched junction bases: 6. The CDR3 has 15 residues. The CDR3 loop is CASSYRRGGTDTQYF. CDR3 nucleotide sequence: TGTGCCAGCAGCTATAGGCGGGGGGGCACAGATACGCAGTATTTT.

V is TRBV11-2 and J is TRBJ1-6; TRBD1 matches 9 bases. Germline CDR1 is SGHAT and CDR2 is FQNNGV. Trimming took 3 bases from V and 8 from J; bases not matched to a gene: 5. The CDR3 spans 15 residues. The CDR3 loop reads CASSFTGGGDSPLHF. CDR3 bases: TGTGCCAGCAGCTTTACAGGGGGCGGTGATTCACCCCTCCACTTT.

V and J are TRBV12-5 and TRBJ2-2, with 12 bases identical to TRBD1. V shed 4 bases, J shed 7 bases, and the junction held 13 bases outside the gene matches. Germline loops: CDR1 LGHNT, CDR2 FRNRAP. The CDR3 is made up of 18 amino acids. For the CDR3, the DNA is TGTGCTAGTGGTTCCCTTTTTGGGGGACAGGGGGCCGTCGGGGAGCTGTTTTTT. Its protein product is CASGSLFGGQGAVGELFF.

This clone was detected once. This chain links TRBV10-1 with TRBJ2-5, with TRBD1 as a possible D gene (6 bases). Germline lookup yields CDR1 WNHNN and CDR2 SYGVQD (reference sequence). V lost 8 bases, J lost 2 bases, and 21 bases lay in between. CDR3 length: 16 amino acids. Written as DNA, the CDR3 is TGCGCCAGCCCTGAAAGGGGGTCTGTCCTTCAAGAGACCCAGTACTTC. Translated, it gives CASPERGSVLQETQYF.

This chain uses TRBV28 with TRBJ2-7; 11 bases line up with TRBD1. Germline CDR1 and CDR2: MDHEN and SYDVKM. Germline trimming cut 8 bases from V and 3 bases from J; bases unmatched to any gene: 0. The CDR3 runs to 12 residues. This CDR3 reads CASGTGGYEQYF. The CDR3 nucleotides read TGTGCCAGCGGGACAGGGGGCTACGAGCAGTACTTC.

The CDR3 nucleotides are TGTGCCAGCAGCCCCACTAGCGGGGATCACTACGAGCAGTACTTC. Protein product: CASSPTSGDHYEQYF. This sequence joins TRBV3-1 (or the pseudogene TRBV3-2) and TRBJ2-7, with TRBD2 matching over 10 bases. After removal of 4 bases from V and 3 bases from J, the junction contained 6 bases not matched to a gene. CDR1 is LGHDT, CDR2 YNNKEL, per germline (reference sequence). CDR3 length: 15 residues.

This clone came up once. This CDR3 is CASSQQTAVYGYTF. CDR3 DNA: TGTGCCAGCAGCCAACAGACAGCAGTCTATGGCTACACCTTC. The V and J genes are TRBV5-6 and TRBJ1-2; a weak D match, TRBD1 (5 bases). CDR3 length equals 14 residues. Trimming left V 4 bases short and J 4 bases short, with 14 bases between. CDR1 SGHDT and CDR2 YYEEEE come from the germline V gene.

The chain employs TRBV7-2 and TRBJ2-7, with TRBD2 matching 10 bases. CDR3 size: 14 residues. Germline trimming cut 5 bases from V and 2 bases from J; bases unmatched to any gene: 3. From germline, CDR1 is SGHTA and CDR2 FQGNSA. The DNA for the CDR3 is TGTGCCAGCAGCCCTAGCGGGGGACCCTACGAGCAGTACTTC. It encodes CASSPSGGPYEQYF.